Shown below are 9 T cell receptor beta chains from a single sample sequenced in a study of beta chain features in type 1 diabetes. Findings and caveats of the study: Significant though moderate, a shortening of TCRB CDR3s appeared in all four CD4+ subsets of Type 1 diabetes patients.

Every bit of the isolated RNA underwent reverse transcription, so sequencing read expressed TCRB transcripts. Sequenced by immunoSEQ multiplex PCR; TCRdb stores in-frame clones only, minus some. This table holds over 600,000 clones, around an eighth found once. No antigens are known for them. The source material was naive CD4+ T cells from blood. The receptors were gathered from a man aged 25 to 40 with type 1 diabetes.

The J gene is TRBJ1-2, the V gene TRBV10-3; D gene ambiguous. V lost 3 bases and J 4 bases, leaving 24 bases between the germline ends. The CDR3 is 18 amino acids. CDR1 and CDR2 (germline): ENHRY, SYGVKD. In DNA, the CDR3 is TGTGCCATCAGTGATTCCGTAGGGCGCCCCTCCACAGCCTATGGCTACACCTTC. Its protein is CAISDSVGRPSTAYGYTF.

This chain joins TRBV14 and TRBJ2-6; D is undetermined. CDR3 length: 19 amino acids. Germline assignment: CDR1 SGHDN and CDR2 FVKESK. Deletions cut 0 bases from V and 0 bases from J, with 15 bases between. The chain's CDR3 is CASSQDMGRSHSGANVLTF. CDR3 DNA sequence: TGTGCCAGCAGCCAAGATATGGGAAGATCTCACTCTGGGGCCAACGTCCTGACTTTC.

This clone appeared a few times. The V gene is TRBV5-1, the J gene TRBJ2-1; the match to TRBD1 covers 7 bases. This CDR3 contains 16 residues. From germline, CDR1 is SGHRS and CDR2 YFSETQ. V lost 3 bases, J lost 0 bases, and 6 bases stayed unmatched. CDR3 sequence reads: CASSSTGTDSYNEQFF. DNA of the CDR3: TGCGCCAGCAGCTCCACCGGGACAGACTCCTACAATGAGCAGTTCTTC.

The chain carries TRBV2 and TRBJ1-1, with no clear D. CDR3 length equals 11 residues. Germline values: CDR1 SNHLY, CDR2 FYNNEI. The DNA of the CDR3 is TGTGCGGAGCGATCGAACACTGAAGCTTTCTTT. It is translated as CAERSNTEAFF.

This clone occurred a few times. CDR3 bases: TGTGCCAGCACCGTGGAGGATACGGACTACGAGCAGTACTTC. It yields the protein CASTVEDTDYEQYF. The chain has TRBV6-1 and TRBJ2-7; D might be TRBD2 (5 bases). CDR3 length: 14 amino acids. Germline V gene sequence: CDR1 MNHNS, CDR2 SASEGT. Trimming removed 7 bases at V and 3 bases at J, with 16 bases between.

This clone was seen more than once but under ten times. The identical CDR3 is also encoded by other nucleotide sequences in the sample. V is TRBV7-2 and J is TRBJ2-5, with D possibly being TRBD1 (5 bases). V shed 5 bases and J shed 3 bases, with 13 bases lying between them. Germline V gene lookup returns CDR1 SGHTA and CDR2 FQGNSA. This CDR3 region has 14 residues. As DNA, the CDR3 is TGTGCCAGCAGCCTTGGGGCAGGGAAAGAGACCCAGTACTTC. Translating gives CASSLGAGKETQYF.

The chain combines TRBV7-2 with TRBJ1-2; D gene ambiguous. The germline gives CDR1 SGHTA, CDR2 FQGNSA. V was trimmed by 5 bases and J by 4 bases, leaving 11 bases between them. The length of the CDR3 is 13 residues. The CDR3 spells CASSELGLYGYTF. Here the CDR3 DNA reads TGTGCCAGCAGCGAATTAGGCCTCTATGGCTACACCTTC.

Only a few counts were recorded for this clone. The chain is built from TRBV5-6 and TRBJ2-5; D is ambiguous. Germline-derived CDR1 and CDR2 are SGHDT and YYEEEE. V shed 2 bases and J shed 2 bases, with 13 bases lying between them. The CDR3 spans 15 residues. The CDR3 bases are TGTGCCAGCAGCTTTAAGTCCGGCGAGCAAGAGACCCAGTACTTC. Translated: CASSFKSGEQETQYF.

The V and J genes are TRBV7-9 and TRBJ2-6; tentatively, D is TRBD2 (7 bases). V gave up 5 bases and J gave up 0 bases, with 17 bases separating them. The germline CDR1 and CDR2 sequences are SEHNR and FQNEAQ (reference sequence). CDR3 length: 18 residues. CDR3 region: CASSPRGGSFSGANVLTF. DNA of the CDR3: TGTGCCAGCAGCCCGAGGGGGGGCTCCTTCTCTGGGGCCAACGTCCTGACTTTC.